Detailed here is one T cell receptor beta chain. The data are from a study of blood T cell repertoires in COVID-19. In the study overall: The United States, Italy and Spain were the sources of the acute and convalescent COVID-19 samples. T cells, B-cell-depleted T cells, or PBMCs provided the cDNA or gDNA that served as material.

Germline lookup yields CDR1 SQVTM and CDR2 ANQGSEA. CDR3 size: 12 residues. The V segment lost 7 bases and the J segment 7 bases; nucleotides outside the gene matches: 3. In the original processing: Scientists estimated how many nucleated cells there were by amplifying reference gene primers. Using immunoSEQ multiplex PCR, the repertoire was profiled, and TCRdb retains in-frame clones only, with some absent. V and J calls plus clone size are reproduced from that table; the DNA served to infer D and trimming. The table lists roughly 200,000 clones, approximately 85% of them singletons. The TCR was taken from a man aged 55 to 70 with acute or convalescent COVID-19. Source material: peripheral blood. The chain uses TRBV29-1 and TRBJ1-6, with 8 nucleotides matching TRBD1. CDR3 in DNA: TGCAGCGCCCGACAGGGGAATTCACCCCTCCACTTT. It encodes CSARQGNSPLHF.